These 10 T cell receptor beta chains were all obtained from the same sample, sequenced in a study of T cell changes during pregnancy in multiple sclerosis. Repertoires were generated with immunoSEQ multiplex PCR, while TCRdb's copy carries only in-frame clones and drops some. Found here are more than 35,000 clones, approximately 90% of them singletons; the top ten hold over 0.75%. Sequencing was performed on CD4+ T cells from peripheral blood mononuclear cells, taken in the third trimester of pregnancy. These receptors all stem from a female donor with multiple sclerosis, enrolled in a pregnancy study.

CDR3 sequence (DNA): TGTGCCAGCACCCGGGACAGGGTTGGCAATGAGCAGTTCTTC. Translating gives CASTRDRVGNEQFF. This chain connects TRBV5-5 to TRBJ2-1, with 9 bases that match TRBD1. CDR3 size: 14 residues. Germline lookup yields CDR1 SGHKS and CDR2 YYEKEE (reference sequence). Trimming at V came to 6 bases and at J to 6 bases, leaving 7 bases not matched to a gene.

CDR3 DNA: TGTGCCAGCAGTGAGGTTCAGGGGAACTATGGCTACACCTTC. It encodes CASSEVQGNYGYTF. This chain uses TRBV2 with TRBJ1-2; D may be TRBD1 (6 bases). Germline-derived CDR1 and CDR2 are SNHLY and FYNNEI. The V and J ends lost 3 bases and 2 bases respectively, with 10 bases between them. CDR3 length equals 14 residues.

V usage is TRBV5-4 and J usage is TRBJ2-2; 13 nucleotides match TRBD2. Germline CDR1 and CDR2: SGHNT and YYREEE (reference sequence). The CDR3 consists of 19 residues. V dropped 2 bases and J dropped 2; count of bases not matched to a gene: 9. This CDR3 is CASSLDGLAGAFNTGELFF. The CDR3 nucleotides are TGTGCCAGCAGCTTAGATGGACTAGCGGGAGCGTTTAACACCGGGGAGCTGTTTTTT.

The CDR3 here is CASSAWDRNYEQYF. In DNA, the CDR3 is TGTGCCAGTAGTGCCTGGGACAGAAACTACGAGCAGTACTTC. The rearrangement uses TRBV19 and TRBJ2-7; 7 bases agree with TRBD1. The CDR3 sequence is 14 residues long. Germline trimming cut 5 bases from V and 3 bases from J; bases unmatched to any gene: 7. Germline-derived CDR1 and CDR2 are LNHDA and SQIVND (reference sequence).

This chain joins TRBV29-1 and TRBJ1-1, with 9 bases lining up with TRBD1. CDR3 length equals 16 residues. Germline CDR1 SQVTM, CDR2 ANQGSEA. J gave up 3 bases and V 6 bases, and 14 bases lay outside the gene matches. The CDR3 DNA reads as TGCAGCGTCTCCCAGACAGGGGGTATTTTGGACACTGAAGCTTTCTTT. The encoded protein is CSVSQTGGILDTEAFF.

The genes are TRBV5-1 and TRBJ1-5; 9 bases align to TRBD1. This CDR3 spans 14 amino acids. Germline V CDR1 and CDR2: SGHRS, YFSETQ. After removal of 0 bases from V and 5 bases from J, the junction contained 0 bases not matched to a gene. CDR3 sequence reads: CASSLGTGDQPQHF. Written as DNA, the CDR3 is TGCGCCAGCAGCTTGGGGACAGGGGATCAGCCCCAGCATTTT.

This chain connects TRBV21-1 to TRBJ2-7; the D segment call TRBD2 is taken from the table without a DNA check. TRBV21-1 is a listed pseudogene. The CDR3 extends over 15 amino acids. The CDR3 DNA is TGTGCCAGCAGCAAAGAAAGGCGGGCCTCCTACGAGCAGTACTTC. Translation gives CASSKERRASYEQYF.

The DNA of the CDR3 is TGCGCCAGCAGCCGGGGGACTAGCGGGAGAACAGATACGCAGTATTTT. Translated: CASSRGTSGRTDTQYF. The V and J genes are TRBV5-1 and TRBJ2-3, with TRBD2 matching over 14 bases. Germline CDR1 SGHRS, CDR2 YFSETQ. Unmatched junction bases numbered 4, after V lost 4 bases and J lost 3 bases. The CDR3 contains 16 residues.

The V gene is TRBV19, the J gene TRBJ1-4; weak D call: TRBD1 (5 bases). The CDR3 loop spans 15 amino acids. Germline CDR1 is LNHDA and CDR2 is SQIVND (reference sequence). Trimming pared 2 bases from V and 8 bases from J, leaving 15 bases between. CDR3 sequence reads: CASSIMAGFGEKLFF. The DNA for the CDR3 is TGTGCCAGTAGTATAATGGCAGGGTTTGGGGAAAAACTGTTTTTT.

The chain carries TRBV4-3 and TRBJ2-7; D not resolved. The CDR3 spans 15 residues. The germline V gene has CDR1 LGHNA and CDR2 YSLEER. V dropped 0 bases and J dropped 7 bases, with 16 bases sitting between them. The CDR3 DNA sequence: TGCGCCAGCAGCCAAGACGTGGGCAGTGCAAGGGAGCAGTACTTC. Amino acids: CASSQDVGSAREQYF.